The 20 T cell receptor beta chains below all came from one sample that was sequenced in a study of T cell responses to AZD1222 COVID-19 vaccine. Some clones are missing from TCRdb's copy, which holds only in-frame ones; the method was immunoSEQ multiplex PCR. The sample carries 130,000 or so clones, about 89% recorded once. Sequencing was performed on peripheral blood, taken on day 0 of AZD1222 vaccination. Every receptor here comes from an adult in good health.

This chain uses TRBV18 with TRBJ2-2; 10 positions agree with TRBD2. This CDR3 is 19 amino acids long. Unmatched junction bases numbered 16, after V lost 5 bases and J lost 4 bases. Germline lookup yields CDR1 KGHSH and CDR2 LQKENI. The CDR3 bases are TGTGCCAGCTCATCGGGATTTGGACTAGCGGACGCGATCACCGGGGAGCTGTTTTTT. Translated, it gives CASSSGFGLADAITGELFF.

V is TRBV2 and J is TRBJ1-2; D unresolved. The germline gives CDR1 SNHLY, CDR2 FYNNEI. The CDR3 consists of 15 residues. V shed 3 bases and J shed 4 bases, with 15 bases lying between them. Here the CDR3 reads CASSEMASPGYGYTF. The CDR3, as DNA: TGTGCCAGCAGTGAGATGGCAAGCCCGGGCTATGGCTACACCTTC. The whole variable domain, remainder taken from reference TRBV2 and TRBJ1-2, is EPEVTQTPSHQVTQMGQEVILRCVPISNHLYFYWYRQILGQKVEFLVSFYNNEISEKSEIFDDQFSVERPDGSNFTLKIRSTKLEDSAMYFCASSEMASPGYGYTFGSGTRLTVV.

The chain carries TRBV2 and TRBJ2-1; D is possibly TRBD1 (5 bases). The CDR3 runs to 13 residues. Germline CDR1 is SNHLY and CDR2 is FYNNEI. Trimming took off 7 bases at V and 4 bases at J, with 11 bases between the two ends. Written as DNA, the CDR3 is TGTGCCAGCACCAAGGGGCCTTACAATGAGCAGTTCTTC. Translation: CASTKGPYNEQFF.

The chain combines TRBV19 with TRBJ1-1; no definite D call. Trimming removed 5 bases from V and 0 bases from J, with 16 bases in between. The CDR3 has 16 amino acids. Germline values: CDR1 LNHDA, CDR2 SQIVND (reference sequence). The CDR3 sequence is CASSPHLDVMNTEAFF. The DNA for the CDR3 is TGTGCCAGTAGTCCCCATCTGGATGTCATGAACACTGAAGCTTTCTTT.

The chain is built from TRBV7-2 and TRBJ1-4, with D perhaps TRBD1 (6 bases). V was trimmed by 3 bases and J by 7 bases, leaving 15 bases between them. Germline values: CDR1 SGHTA, CDR2 FQGNSA. The CDR3 runs 15 residues. Written as DNA, the CDR3 is TGTGCCAGCAGCTTTTTCTGGGGGCAGCGTGAAAAACTGTTTTTT. It translates to CASSFFWGQREKLFF.

The V and J genes are TRBV11-2 and TRBJ2-6, with 7 bases matching TRBD1. Germline V gene sequence: CDR1 SGHAT, CDR2 FQNNGV. The J segment lost 2 bases and the V segment lost 4 bases, leaving 2 bases of the junction unmatched. This CDR3 is built from 15 residues. This CDR3 is CASSSDRAGANVLTF. The DNA for the CDR3 is TGTGCCAGCAGCTCCGACAGGGCTGGGGCCAACGTCCTGACTTTC.

The chain recombines TRBV27 with TRBJ1-1; D gene ambiguous. The CDR3 length is 13 residues. V shed 4 bases and J shed 0 bases, with 6 bases lying between them. From germline, CDR1 is MNHEY and CDR2 SMNVEV (reference sequence). This CDR3 reads CASSSSLNTEAFF. The CDR3 DNA sequence: TGTGCCAGCAGTTCCAGCTTGAACACTGAAGCTTTCTTT.

This clone appeared a single time. V and J are TRBV3-1 (or the pseudogene TRBV3-2) and TRBJ2-4; 12 positions match TRBD1. Germline trimming cut 6 bases from V and 1 base from J; bases unmatched to any gene: 16. The CDR3 is 20 amino acids. Germline lookup yields CDR1 LGHDT and CDR2 YNNKEL (reference sequence). The CDR3 loop reads CASSRSGRDRGHGAKNIQYF. The CDR3, as DNA: TGTGCCAGCAGTCGTTCGGGCCGGGACAGGGGGCACGGGGCCAAAAACATTCAGTACTTC.

The chain carries TRBV6-5 and TRBJ2-2, with 16 bases lining up with TRBD2. With 8 bases clipped from V and 7 bases from J, the junction kept 4 bases outside the gene matches. The CDR3 loop spans 15 amino acids. Germline V gene sequence: CDR1 MNHEY, CDR2 SVGAGI. The CDR3 is CASAGLAGGIGELFF. The CDR3 bases are TGTGCCAGCGCGGGACTAGCGGGAGGGATCGGGGAGCTGTTTTTT.

The rearrangement links TRBV6-5 to TRBJ2-7; 9 nucleotides align to TRBD1. CDR1 is MNHEY and CDR2 is SVGAGI in the germline V gene. This CDR3 comprises 15 residues. Trimming cost V 0 bases and J 4 bases; bases outside gene matches: 4. The CDR3 reads CASSYSNRGRYEQYF. The CDR3 DNA sequence: TGTGCCAGCAGTTACTCTAACAGGGGGCGTTACGAGCAGTACTTC.

This chain links TRBV30 with TRBJ2-7; tentatively, D is TRBD1 or TRBD2 (5 bases each). Germline V CDR1 and CDR2: GTSNPN, SVGIG (reference sequence). The CDR3 extends over 13 amino acids. V gave up 4 bases and J gave up 7 bases, with 17 bases separating them. CDR3 protein: CAWTNRGRREQYF. The CDR3 coding sequence is TGTGCCTGGACGAATCGGGGCAGGAGAGAGCAGTACTTC.

This clone was detected only once. This chain links TRBV18 with TRBJ1-4; D uncertain. The CDR3 runs 12 residues. The germline V gene encodes CDR1 KGHSH and CDR2 LQKENI. V was shortened by 8 bases and J by 8 bases, with 12 bases between the two germline ends. CDR3 nucleotide sequence: TGTGCCAGCAAAGGGATGGGGGAAAAACTGTTTTTT. This translates into CASKGMGEKLFF.

This chain links TRBV10-3 with TRBJ1-2, with D uncertain. Germline V gene lookup returns CDR1 ENHRY and CDR2 SYGVKD. CDR3 length: 14 residues. Between the trimmed V and J ends, which lost 7 bases and 6 bases, there was a span of 18 bases. This CDR3 is CAIKRPGPGNGYTF. CDR3 coding DNA: TGTGCCATCAAACGGCCGGGCCCCGGCAATGGCTACACCTTC.

The chain joins TRBV5-8 to TRBJ2-3; 11 bases are shared with TRBD1. Germline values: CDR1 SGHTS, CDR2 YDEGEE. The V gene end was trimmed by 4 bases and the J gene end by 6 bases; junction bases not matched to a gene: 4. The length of the CDR3 is 14 residues. Written as DNA, the CDR3 is TGTGCCAGCAGCGCGGGACAGGGGGAGGATACGCAGTATTTT. It translates to CASSAGQGEDTQYF. The variable domain in full, with the rest retrieved from reference TRBV5-8 and TRBJ2-3, is EAGVTQSPTHLIKTRGQQATLRCSPISGHTSVYWYQQALGLGLQFLLWYDEGEERNRGNFPPRFSGRQFPNYSSELNVNALELEDSALYLCASSAGQGEDTQYFGPGTRLTVL.

This chain connects TRBV7-2 to TRBJ1-1; D is unresolved. The ends were cut back, 5 bases at V and 3 bases at J, with 13 bases in the middle. Germline CDR1 reads SGHTA; CDR2 reads FQGNSA. This CDR3 spans 14 amino acids. Here the CDR3 reads CASSATGSYTEAFF. In DNA, the CDR3 is TGTGCCAGCAGCGCTACTGGCTCCTACACTGAAGCTTTCTTT.

The V call is TRBV21-1, the J call TRBJ2-7; the table's D call of TRBD2 was not tested on the DNA. TRBV21-1 represents a pseudogene. CDR3 length: 12 residues. The CDR3 nucleotides read TGTGCCAGCAGCAAATTGAGGCCGGGGGGAAACTTC. Protein: CASSKLRPGGNF.

The CDR3 reads CASSSEGYDNQPQHF. The CDR3 coding sequence is TGTGCCAGCAGTTCGGAGGGGTACGACAATCAGCCCCAGCATTTT. This sequence joins TRBV6-2 or TRBV6-3 and TRBJ1-5; a possible D gene is TRBD1 (5 bases). The CDR3 loop spans 15 amino acids. Trimming shortened V by 4 bases and J by 3 bases, and 13 bases separated the two germline ends. Germline-derived CDR1 and CDR2 are MNHEY and SVGEGT.

The V and J genes are TRBV7-9 and TRBJ1-2; 7 positions match TRBD1. This CDR3 spans 16 amino acids. Germline lookup yields CDR1 SEHNR and CDR2 FQNEAQ (reference sequence). J gave up 3 bases and V 5 bases, and 12 bases lay outside the gene matches. CDR3 bases: TGTGCCAGCAGCCCCCTCGCCGACAGGGTGTACTATGGCTACACCTTC. This sequence encodes CASSPLADRVYYGYTF.

This clone was recorded only once. The chain is built from TRBV7-9 and TRBJ1-6; tentative D call: TRBD1 (6 bases). The germline V gene encodes CDR1 SEHNR and CDR2 FQNEAQ (reference sequence). The V end lost 3 bases, the J end lost 7 bases, and 13 bases lay between the germline ends. The CDR3 loop spans 15 amino acids. CDR3 DNA: TGTGCCAGCAGCTTGTACAGGGTGGTCAATTCACCCCTCCACTTT. Translation: CASSLYRVVNSPLHF.

The V gene is TRBV4-1, the J gene TRBJ2-5; D tentatively fits TRBD1 or TRBD2 (5 bases each). The CDR3 is 14 residues long. Deletions cut 1 base from V and 4 bases from J, with 10 bases between. CDR1 is MGHRA, CDR2 YSYEKL, per germline. The CDR3 nucleotides read TGCGCCAGCAGCCAAGCCCTGGGGACAGAGACCCAGTACTTC. This translates into CASSQALGTETQYF.